This T cell receptor (beta chain) came from a study of T cell responses to AZD1222 COVID-19 vaccine. The CDR3 length is 14 residues. Trimming left V 2 bases short and J 1 base short, with 9 bases between. The V gene's germline CDR1 is SGHRS and CDR2 YFSETQ. Sequenced by immunoSEQ multiplex PCR; TCRdb stores in-frame clones only, minus some. The data contain approximately 170,000 clones, approximately 90% of them singletons. V and J are TRBV5-1 and TRBJ1-2; D possibly corresponds to TRBD1 (5 bases). This material consisted of peripheral blood, taken on day 0 of AZD1222 vaccination. This TCR derives from an adult in good health. CDR3 in amino acids: CASSLGTNNYGYTF. CDR3 nucleotide sequence: TGCGCCAGCAGCTTAGGGACTAATAACTATGGCTACACCTTC.